The entry below describes one T cell receptor (beta chain). Trimming removed 0 bases from V and 2 bases from J; junction bases left unmatched: 5. Looked up from germline, CDR1 is DFQATT and CDR2 is SNEGSKA (reference sequence). This CDR3 spans 16 amino acids. TCRdb recomputed calls from the 5' RACE reads with MiXCR, one row per CDR3 protein. The table records 550,000 to 700,000 distinct CDR3 sequences, roughly 18% of them present only once. This entry belongs to a study of T-cell memory formation after mild COVID-19. The source is an adult woman who had mild COVID-19 (a few samples of this study predate the infection). Cell type and time point are not known. Sequencing was performed on PBMCs or a T cell subset sorted from them (not recorded which). The V gene is TRBV20-1, the J gene TRBJ2-1; 9 bases agree with TRBD2. The CDR3: CSARDLASGAYNEQFF. The CDR3 coding sequence is TGCAGTGCTAGAGATCTGGCTAGCGGGGCCTACAATGAGCAGTTCTTC.